A selection of T cell receptor beta chains follows, all from one sample in a study of T cell responses to AZD1222 COVID-19 vaccine. Some clones are missing from TCRdb's copy, which holds only in-frame ones; the method was immunoSEQ multiplex PCR. The sample holds fewer than 150,000 clones, 90% to 95% seen once. This sample comprised peripheral blood, obtained 28 days after the second AZD1222 dose. The receptors were sampled from an adult who received the AZD1222 COVID-19 vaccine. The CDR3 runs from the conserved cysteine through the conserved F or W. A D gene is named only where the DNA matches it firmly. Clone sizes are given selectively: once, few, many, or a class where the clone is expanded.

abundance,j_gene,v_gene,d_gene,CDR3nt,CDR3aa
-,TRBJ1-2,TRBV6-5,-,TGTGCCAGCAGTTACTCTCAGGGAGGGGGACAAAATGGCTACACCTTC,CASSYSQGGGQNGYTF
once,TRBJ2-2,TRBV11-3,TRBD2,TGTGCCAGCAGCTTAGTCGGGGGGGCCTCCGGGGAGCTGTTTTTT,CASSLVGGASGELFF
once,TRBJ2-5,TRBV12-3/TRBV12-4,-,TGTGCCAGCAGTGGTGGCCTCCGGGAGACCCAGTACTTC,CASSGGLRETQYF
once,TRBJ1-1,TRBV5-1,-,TGCGCCAGCAGCTTGGAGGGATCAGGGCTCGAAGCTTTCTTT,CASSLEGSGLEAFF
-,TRBJ1-2,TRBV6-2/TRBV6-3,TRBD1,TGTGCCAGCAGTTACCCCGGGACAGGGGCCGTCGTGCATGGCTACACCTTC,CASSYPGTGAVVHGYTF
-,TRBJ1-1,TRBV6-5,-,TGTGCCAGCAGTACCCCAACAGGGATGACTGAAGCTTTCTTT,CASSTPTGMTEAFF
few,TRBJ1-2,TRBV19,TRBD1,TGTGCCAGTAGTATAGGGGGACAGGGGACCCGGAGGGGCTATGGCTACACCTTC,CASSIGGQGTRRGYGYTF
-,TRBJ2-2,TRBV7-3,TRBD1,TGTGCCAGCAGCTCGGGACAGCGGACCGGGGAGCTGTTTTTT,CASSSGQRTGELFF
-,TRBJ2-1,TRBV27,-,TGTGCCAGCAGTTTAGGACCTTCCTACAATGAGCAGTTCTTC,CASSLGPSYNEQFF
-,TRBJ1-2,TRBV7-9,TRBD1,TGTGCCAGCAGCTGGGACAGTATCCTATATAACTATGGCTACACCTTC,CASSWDSILYNYGYTF
-,TRBJ1-1,TRBV28,-,TGTGCCAGCGGGACTGGAATAGGGAACACTGAAGCTTTCTTT,CASGTGIGNTEAFF
-,TRBJ1-6,TRBV28,-,TGTGCCAGCACGGGCCGGGGGGGTTCACCCCTCCACTTT,CASTGRGGSPLHF
-,TRBJ1-1,TRBV13,-,TGTGCCAGCAGCTTCTCTTCTTGGACAGCCGAAGCTTTCTTT,CASSFSSWTAEAFF
once,TRBJ1-5,TRBV18,-,TGTGCCAGCTCACCGGGGGAAAATCAGCCCCAGCATTTT,CASSPGENQPQHF
-,TRBJ1-1,TRBV11-1,-,TGTGCCAGCAGCTACAGGAGGAGGGACACTGAAGCTTTCTTT,CASSYRRRDTEAFF
-,TRBJ1-5,TRBV5-1,-,TGCGCCAGCAGCTTGGTTCCATTGGATACTCATCAGCCCCAGCATTTT,CASSLVPLDTHQPQHF
-,TRBJ2-2,TRBV19,TRBD1,TGTGCCAGTAGCAGGACAGGGGGAAGGGCTTTTCCCGGGGAGCTGTTTTTT,CASSRTGGRAFPGELFF
-,TRBJ1-2,TRBV27,TRBD1,TGTGCCAGCAGTTCCAGGGGGAGCTACACCTTC,CASSSRGSYTF
-,TRBJ1-1,TRBV5-4,-,TGTGCCAGCAGCCTTAAGGTCGGAGCTAACACTGAAGCTTTCTTT,CASSLKVGANTEAFF
-,TRBJ1-6,TRBV12-3/TRBV12-4,-,TGTGCCAGCGGGCCATCGAATTCACCCCTCCACTTT,CASGPSNSPLHF
-,TRBJ2-2,TRBV3-1/TRBV3-2,-,TGTGCCAGCAGCCAAGATCAAGGGGAGCTGTTTTTT,CASSQDQGELFF
-,TRBJ2-7,TRBV18,-,TGTGCCAGCTCACCACAATACGAGCAGTACTTC,CASSPQYEQYF
-,TRBJ1-5,TRBV9,-,TGTGCCAGCAGCGTCGGAGGTAACCATCAGCCCCAGCATTTT,CASSVGGNHQPQHF
-,TRBJ2-7,TRBV11-3,-,TGTGCCAGCACGTTGGAGGGCAGGGCCTTCTACGAGCAGTACTTC,CASTLEGRAFYEQYF
once,TRBJ1-1,TRBV5-8,-,TGTGCCAGCAGCTTGGGTATCGGGACAGAAGCTTTCTTT,CASSLGIGTEAFF
-,TRBJ1-2,TRBV29-1,-,TGCAGCGTTGAGGCTCAAGGCCACTATGGCTACACCTTC,CSVEAQGHYGYTF
once,TRBJ1-1,TRBV18,-,TGTGCCAGCTCACCAGACTACAACACTGAAGCTTTCTTT,CASSPDYNTEAFF
-,TRBJ1-2,TRBV7-8,-,TGTGCCAGCAGCTTAGGGTCAGCCAACTATGGCTACACCTTC,CASSLGSANYGYTF
once,TRBJ1-1,TRBV3-1/TRBV3-2,-,TGTGCCAGCAGCCAAGGATCGGGCACTGAAGCTTTCTTT,CASSQGSGTEAFF
-,TRBJ1-2,TRBV28,-,TGTGCCAGCAGCCCGACTTATGGCTACACCTTC,CASSPTYGYTF
-,TRBJ1-1,TRBV2,-,TGTGCCAGCAGTGAGCAGCGCCAGCACACTGAAGCTTTCTTT,CASSEQRQHTEAFF
-,TRBJ2-3,TRBV13,-,TGTGCCAGCAGACCACAAGGCGATACGCAGTATTTT,CASRPQGDTQYF
-,TRBJ2-1,TRBV2,TRBD2,TGTGCCAGCAGTGGTAGCGGGGGGGCCGTAAATGAGCAGTTCTTC,CASSGSGGAVNEQFF
-,TRBJ2-3,TRBV3-1/TRBV3-2,-,TGTGCCAGCAGGGGGCGGGGCACAGATACGCAGTATTTT,CASRGRGTDTQYF
-,TRBJ2-3,TRBV10-3,-,TGTGCCATACTCCCCGCGGGCACAGATACGCAGTATTTT,CAILPAGTDTQYF
-,TRBJ1-2,TRBV6-1,-,TGTGCCAGCAGTGAAGCGTTCGCGAACTATGGCTACACCTTC,CASSEAFANYGYTF
-,TRBJ1-5,TRBV6-5,-,TGTGCCAGCAGTCCTACGGGAGGGTCGGCCCAGCCCCAGCATTTT,CASSPTGGSAQPQHF
-,TRBJ1-3,TRBV5-1,-,TGCGCCAGCAGCTTGGACGTCGTTGGAAACACCATATATTTT,CASSLDVVGNTIYF
few,TRBJ1-2,TRBV14,TRBD1,TGTGCCAGCAGCCACAGGGGGAACTATGGCTACACCTTC,CASSHRGNYGYTF
-,TRBJ1-1,TRBV5-1,-,TGCGCCAGCAGCACGGGACAGAACACTGAAGCTTTCTTT,CASSTGQNTEAFF